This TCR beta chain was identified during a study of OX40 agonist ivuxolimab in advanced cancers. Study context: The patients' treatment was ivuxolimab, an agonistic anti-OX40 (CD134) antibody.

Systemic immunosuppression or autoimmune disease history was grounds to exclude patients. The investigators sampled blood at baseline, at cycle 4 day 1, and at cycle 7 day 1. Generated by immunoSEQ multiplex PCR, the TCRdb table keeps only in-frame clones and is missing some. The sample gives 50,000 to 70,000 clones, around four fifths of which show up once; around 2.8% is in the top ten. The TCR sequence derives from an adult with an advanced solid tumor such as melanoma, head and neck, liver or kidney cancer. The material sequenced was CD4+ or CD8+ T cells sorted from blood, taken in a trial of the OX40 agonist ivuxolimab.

This chain's CDR3 is CASSGEEGALVYGYTF. CDR3 nucleotides: TGCGCCAGCAGCGGGGAGGAGGGGGCATTAGTCTATGGCTACACCTTC. The chain couples TRBV4-1 to TRBJ1-2; 7 nucleotides agree with TRBD1. CDR1 and CDR2 (germline): MGHRA, YSYEKL. V was clipped by 5 bases and J by 4 bases; unmatched bases: 13. This CDR3 region has 16 residues.